The rows below give T cell receptor beta chains drawn from one sample of a study of T cells after yellow fever vaccination. In TCRdb, the 5' RACE reads were re-called with MiXCR into one record per CDR3 protein. The table includes hundreds of thousands of distinct CDR3 sequences, around an eighth detected once. The source material was CD4+ T cells sorted from PBMCs, sampled 15 days after the yellow fever booster vaccination. These receptors all come from a man aged 18 to 35 who received the YFV17D yellow fever vaccine. The CDR3 runs from the conserved cysteine through the conserved F or W. The D gene is left open where the match is weak. The size field is filled for only some rows; it gives once, few, many or a size class.

>TRBJ1-2|.|TRBV29-1|many
TGCAGCGTTGCTACATCGCAATGGGGGGCCTCCTATGGCTACACCTTC
CSVATSQWGASYGYTF
>TRBJ2-7|TRBD1|TRBV5-1|.
TGCGCCAGCAGCTCGGGACAGGGGATGTCCTACGAGCAGTACTTC
CASSSGQGMSYEQYF
>TRBJ2-3|TRBD2|TRBV24-1|few
TGTGCCACCAGTGATTTGACTAGCGGGTTAGATACGCAGTATTTT
CATSDLTSGLDTQYF
>TRBJ1-1|.|TRBV6-6|few
TGTGCCAGCAGTTACTTCTCAGGGAACACTGAAGCTTTCTTT
CASSYFSGNTEAFF
>TRBJ2-6|.|TRBV12-3/TRBV12-4|.
TGTGCCAGCAGCCGAGGAGGAAGCTCTGGGGCCAACGTCCTGACTTTC
CASSRGGSSGANVLTF
>TRBJ1-1|.|TRBV28|few
TGTGCCAGCAGTCTTCGTGCGAAGGGTGATTACACTGAAGCTTTCTTT
CASSLRAKGDYTEAFF
>TRBJ1-4|.|TRBV18|.
TGTGCCAGCTCTCCAGGCGAAAAACTGTTTTTT
CASSPGEKLFF
>TRBJ2-5|.|TRBV7-2|.
TGTGCCAGCAGCTTTTCCCGGACCGAGACCCAGTACTTC
CASSFSRTETQYF
>TRBJ1-1|.|TRBV18|.
TGTGCCAGCTCACCTATGGCGGCCTACATGAACACTGAAGCTTTCTTT
CASSPMAAYMNTEAFF
>TRBJ2-3|.|TRBV5-1|.
TGCGCCAGCAGCCAGGAGGAAAATACGCAGTATTTT
CASSQEENTQYF
>TRBJ2-5|TRBD2|TRBV7-2|few
TGTGCCAGCAGCAACGCCCCTAGCGGGGGGGCCCTGGAGACCCAGTACTTC
CASSNAPSGGALETQYF
>TRBJ2-1|TRBD1|TRBV5-5|.
TGTGCCAGCAGCTTAAGGACAGGGGGTTTCGAGGAGCAGTTCTTC
CASSLRTGGFEEQFF
>TRBJ1-1|.|TRBV12-3/TRBV12-4|many
TGTGCCAGCAGTTTGGGGGGATTGAACACTGAAGCTTTCTTT
CASSLGGLNTEAFF
>TRBJ1-1|.|TRBV12-3/TRBV12-4|.
TGTGCCAGCAGCAACAGGGAGGGGACTGAAGCTTTCTTT
CASSNREGTEAFF
>TRBJ1-1|.|TRBV10-3|.
TGTGCCATCAGGCTAGACAGGTTGGACACTGAAGCTTTCTTT
CAIRLDRLDTEAFF
>TRBJ1-4|.|TRBV27|.
TGTGCCAGCAGTTCTCGAACGACAGGATTTAATGAAAAACTGTTTTTT
CASSSRTTGFNEKLFF
>TRBJ1-1|TRBD1|TRBV7-2|few
TGTGCCAGCAGCGTACCGGGACAGTACACTGAAGCTTTCTTT
CASSVPGQYTEAFF
>TRBJ2-3|TRBD2|TRBV29-1|.
TGCAGCGGCGACACTAGCGGGGGCGGAGATACGCAGTATTTT
CSGDTSGGGDTQYF
>TRBJ2-5|.|TRBV7-8|many
TGTGCCAGCAGCCAGACTCGGGGAGAGACCCAGTACTTC
CASSQTRGETQYF
>TRBJ1-3|.|TRBV5-1|.
TGCGCCAGCAGCTTGGACAGCAATGGAAACACCATATATTTT
CASSLDSNGNTIYF
>TRBJ1-1|.|TRBV20-1|.
TGCAGTGCTAGAGAACCCGGCTTGATGAACACTGAAGCTTTCTTT
CSAREPGLMNTEAFF